This T cell receptor (beta chain) was found in a study of technical replicates of blood from a handful of donors. This CDR3 has 14 residues. Germline loops: CDR1 LNHDA, CDR2 SQIVND (reference sequence). The V and J ends lost 6 bases and 5 bases, in that order; junction bases with no gene match: 8. Profiling relied on immunoSEQ multiplex PCR, and the TCRdb table lists in-frame clones only, not all of them. The sample carries about 57,000 clones, around 87% recorded once. This receptor was taken from a human donor in good health. Some clones in this sample may be carry-over from other donors' samples. The chain has TRBV19 and TRBJ1-1; 8 bases are shared with TRBD1. Sequenced sample: PBMCs. Here the CDR3 reads CASRPTGGMTEAFF. CDR3 DNA sequence: TGTGCCAGTAGACCTACAGGGGGTATGACTGAAGCTTTCTTT.